A single sample gave rise to the 18 T cell receptor beta chains below, sequenced in a study of cytomegalovirus exposure and HLA in healthy donors. Primers for the PCR totalled 60 Vbeta and 13 Jbeta. The data were produced by immunoSEQ multiplex PCR, yet TCRdb's version contains in-frame clones alone and is incomplete. The repertoire holds about 89,000 clones, with under 80% as singletons. Material for sequencing was PBMCs. These receptors came from a man younger than 40 in good health and CMV-seropositive.

This clone was detected a few times. V and J are TRBV18 and TRBJ2-5, with D maybe TRBD2 (5 bases). Germline V gene data show CDR1 as KGHSH and CDR2 as LQKENI. The CDR3 loop spans 13 amino acids. V lost 3 bases and J lost 1, with 6 bases in between. The CDR3 sequence is CASSPEGQETQYF. The CDR3 nucleotides are TGTGCCAGCTCACCTGAGGGCCAAGAGACCCAGTACTTC.

V gene TRBV28 combines with J gene TRBJ2-7, with 13 bases aligning to TRBD2. The germline gives CDR1 MDHEN, CDR2 SYDVKM. The junction had 13 bases not matched to a gene; V was cut back by 5 bases and J by 0 bases. The CDR3 is 19 residues long. In nucleotides, the CDR3 is TGTGCCAGCAGTACATATCCGGGACTAGCGGGGCCGAGCTCCTACGAGCAGTACTTC. Translated, it gives CASSTYPGLAGPSSYEQYF.

This sequence joins TRBV7-2 and TRBJ2-1; the D gene is possibly TRBD1 (5 bases). Per germline, CDR1 SGHTA and CDR2 FQGNSA. CDR3 size: 14 residues. V dropped 1 base and J dropped 6 bases, with 10 bases sitting between them. The CDR3 spells CASSLGADSNEQFF. DNA for the CDR3: TGTGCCAGCAGCTTAGGGGCAGACAGCAATGAGCAGTTCTTC.

J is TRBJ2-1 and V is TRBV7-9; TRBD1 is a possible D gene (6 bases). The CDR3 is 14 amino acids. V was pared by 3 bases and J by 4 bases, with 10 bases between. Per the germline V gene, CDR1 is SEHNR and CDR2 is FQNEAQ (reference sequence). CDR3 region: CASSLDQGYNEQFF. CDR3 DNA: TGTGCCAGCAGCTTGGACCAGGGGTACAATGAGCAGTTCTTC.

The genes are TRBV2 and TRBJ1-1; D might be TRBD1 (6 bases). Trimming shortened V by 8 bases and J by 1 base, and 11 bases separated the two germline ends. The CDR3 totals 13 residues. Germline CDR1 is SNHLY and CDR2 is FYNNEI. This CDR3 reads CASGRRGNTEAFF. As DNA, the CDR3 is TGTGCCAGCGGCCGCAGGGGGAACACTGAAGCTTTCTTT.

V usage is TRBV20-1 and J usage is TRBJ2-1; D is uncertain. Germline V lookup: CDR1 DFQATT, CDR2 SNEGSKA (reference sequence). This CDR3 contains 11 residues. V lost 5 bases to trimming and J lost 9 bases, with 11 bases between them. The CDR3 nucleotides are TGCAGTGCTTTTACGGTTGTTGAGCAGTTCTTC. Its protein product is CSAFTVVEQFF.

The chain joins TRBV4-3 to TRBJ1-5; D is unclear. This CDR3 spans 15 amino acids. Trimming cost V 0 bases and J 5 bases, with 11 bases left between them. CDR1 is LGHNA and CDR2 is YSLEER in the germline V gene. This CDR3 reads CASSQDRGGYQPQHF. DNA for the CDR3: TGCGCCAGCAGCCAAGATCGTGGAGGGTATCAGCCCCAGCATTTT.

This clone was counted only a few times. The CDR3 is CASSQVRGGGLDEQYF. CDR3 nucleotides: TGTGCCAGCAGCCAAGTGAGGGGAGGAGGGTTAGACGAGCAGTACTTC. This sequence joins TRBV14 and TRBJ2-7, with D possibly being TRBD2 (6 bases). The V gene lost 1 base and the J gene lost 5 bases, with 18 bases spanning the gap. The CDR3 consists of 16 residues. Germline loops: CDR1 SGHDN, CDR2 FVKESK.

This chain joins TRBV5-6 and TRBJ2-3, with 10 bases fitting TRBD2. Germline lookup yields CDR1 SGHDT and CDR2 YYEEEE. The CDR3 length is 17 residues. V lost 1 base to trimming and J lost 2 bases; unmatched junction nucleotides: 7. The chain's CDR3 is CASSLSVLAGVTDTQYF. The DNA for the CDR3 is TGTGCCAGCAGCTTGTCGGTGCTAGCGGGGGTCACAGATACGCAGTATTTT.

V usage is TRBV7-8 and J usage is TRBJ2-7; possibly TRBD1 for D (6 bases). The CDR3 runs to 16 residues. V was shortened by 5 bases and J by 1 base, with 18 bases between the two germline ends. In germline, CDR1 is SGHVS, CDR2 FQNEAQ. CDR3 in amino acids: CASSVLGRDTSYEQYF. The DNA for the CDR3 is TGTGCCAGCAGCGTGTTAGGTCGGGACACTTCCTACGAGCAGTACTTC.

The genes are TRBV11-2 and TRBJ1-6; D is unclear. Germline assignment: CDR1 SGHAT and CDR2 FQNNGV. CDR3 length equals 14 residues. V gave up 0 bases and J gave up 6 bases, with 6 bases separating them. CDR3 in amino acids: CASSLDFGNSPLHF. The CDR3 nucleotides read TGTGCCAGCAGCTTAGATTTCGGTAATTCACCCCTCCACTTT.

The rearrangement uses TRBV6-5 and TRBJ1-2; TRBD1 might be the D (6 bases). This CDR3 has 14 residues. Germline values: CDR1 MNHEY, CDR2 SVGAGI. V lost 7 bases, J lost 4 bases, and 16 bases lay in between. CDR3 nucleotide sequence: TGTGCCAGCAACCAACCCGGGACAACCTATGGCTACACCTTC. Its translation is CASNQPGTTYGYTF.

This chain connects TRBV5-1 to TRBJ2-7, with 7 bases fitting TRBD2. The CDR3 is made up of 14 amino acids. V was pared by 0 bases and J by 1 base, with 1 base of the junction left unmatched. The germline gives CDR1 SGHRS, CDR2 YFSETQ. For the CDR3, the DNA is TGCGCCAGCAGCTTGGAACTAGCGTCCTACGAGCAGTACTTC. The encoded protein is CASSLELASYEQYF.

V is TRBV4-1 and J is TRBJ1-6; TRBD1 agrees at 7 bases. Germline V CDR1 and CDR2: MGHRA, YSYEKL. The junction had 16 bases not matched to a gene; V was cut back by 4 bases and J by 4 bases. The CDR3 sequence is 19 residues long. CDR3 loop: CASSRQEEARGFYNSPLHF. The CDR3 nucleotides are TGCGCCAGCAGCCGACAGGAGGAGGCCAGGGGGTTTTATAATTCACCCCTCCACTTT.

J is TRBJ2-1 and V is TRBV12-5, with 8 bases matching TRBD2. This CDR3 has 14 residues. Germline loops: CDR1 LGHNT, CDR2 FRNRAP. The J segment lost 6 bases and the V segment lost 0 bases, leaving 1 base of the junction unmatched. The CDR3 reads CASGLVLAVNEQFF. In nucleotides, the CDR3 is TGTGCTAGTGGTTTGGTACTAGCGGTCAATGAGCAGTTCTTC.

The chain carries TRBV9 and TRBJ2-1; 7 nucleotides align to TRBD2. CDR1 SGDLS and CDR2 YYNGEE come from the germline V gene. The CDR3 is made up of 15 amino acids. V dropped 3 bases and J dropped 2; count of bases not matched to a gene: 5. CDR3 sequence: CASSEQAGTYNEQFF. In DNA, the CDR3 is TGTGCCAGCAGCGAACAAGCGGGAACCTACAATGAGCAGTTCTTC. Looking up the rest from reference TRBV9 and TRBJ2-1 gives the full variable domain: DSGVTQTPKHLITATGQRVTLRCSPRSGDLSVYWYQQSLDQGLQFLIQYYNGEERAKGNILERFSAQQFPDLHSELNLSSLELGDSALYFCASSEQAGTYNEQFFGPGTRLTVL.

The chain employs TRBV29-1 and TRBJ2-5; TRBD1 matches at 7 bases. The germline gives CDR1 SQVTM, CDR2 ANQGSEA. V was clipped by 7 bases and J by 0 bases; unmatched bases: 11. This CDR3 is built from 15 residues. CDR3 in DNA: TGCAGCGGCACCGTCGGGACAGCGAACCAAGAGACCCAGTACTTC. Amino acid sequence: CSGTVGTANQETQYF. The variable domain in full, completed from reference TRBV29-1 and TRBJ2-5, reads SAVISQKPSRDICQRGTSLTIQCQVDSQVTMMFWYRQQPGQSLTLIATANQGSEATYESGFVIDKFPISRPNLTFSTLTVSNMSPEDSSIYLCSGTVGTANQETQYFGPGTRLLVL.

The J gene is TRBJ2-5, the V gene TRBV4-3, with TRBD2 matching over 9 bases. This CDR3 has 18 residues. Germline V gene lookup returns CDR1 LGHNA and CDR2 YSLEER. The V gene end was trimmed by 1 base and the J gene end by 4 bases; junction bases not matched to a gene: 13. CDR3: CASSQAVSSGGFRETQYF. CDR3 nucleotides: TGCGCCAGCAGCCAAGCAGTTTCAAGCGGGGGGTTTAGAGAGACCCAGTACTTC.